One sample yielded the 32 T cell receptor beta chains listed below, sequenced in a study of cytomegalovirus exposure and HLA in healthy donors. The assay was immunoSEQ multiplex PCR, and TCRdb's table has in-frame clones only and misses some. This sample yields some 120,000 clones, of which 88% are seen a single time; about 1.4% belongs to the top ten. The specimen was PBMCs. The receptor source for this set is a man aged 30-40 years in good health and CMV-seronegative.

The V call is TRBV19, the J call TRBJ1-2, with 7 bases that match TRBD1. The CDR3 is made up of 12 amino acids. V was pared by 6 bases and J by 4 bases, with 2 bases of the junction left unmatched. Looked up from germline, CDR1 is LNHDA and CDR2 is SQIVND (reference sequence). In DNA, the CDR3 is TGTGCCAGTAGCCAGGGGGTCTATGGCTACACCTTC. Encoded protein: CASSQGVYGYTF.

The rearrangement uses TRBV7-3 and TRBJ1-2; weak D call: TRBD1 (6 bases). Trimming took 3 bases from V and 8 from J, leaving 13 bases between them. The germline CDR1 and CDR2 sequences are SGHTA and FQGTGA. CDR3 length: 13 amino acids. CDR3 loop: CASSFRDGGGYTF. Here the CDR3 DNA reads TGTGCCAGCAGCTTCCGGGATGGGGGCGGCTACACCTTC.

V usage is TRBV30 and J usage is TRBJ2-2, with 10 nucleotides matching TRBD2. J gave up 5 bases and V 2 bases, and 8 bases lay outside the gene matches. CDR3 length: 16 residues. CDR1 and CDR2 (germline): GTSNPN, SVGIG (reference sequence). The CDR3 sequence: CAWSTELAGKTGELFF. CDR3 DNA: TGTGCCTGGAGTACAGAACTAGCGGGAAAGACCGGGGAGCTGTTTTTT. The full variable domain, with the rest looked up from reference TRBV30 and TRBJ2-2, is SQTIHQWPATLVQPVGSPLSLECTVEGTSNPNLYWYRQAAGRGLQLLFYSVGIGQISSEVPQNLSASRPQDRQFILSSKKLLLSDSGFYLCAWSTELAGKTGELFFGEGSRLTVL.

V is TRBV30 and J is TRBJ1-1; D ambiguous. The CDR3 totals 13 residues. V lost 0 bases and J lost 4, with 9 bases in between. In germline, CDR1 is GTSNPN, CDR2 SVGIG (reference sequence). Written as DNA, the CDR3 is TGTGCCTGGAGTGTTACGCGGGGCACTGAAGCTTTCTTT. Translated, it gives CAWSVTRGTEAFF.

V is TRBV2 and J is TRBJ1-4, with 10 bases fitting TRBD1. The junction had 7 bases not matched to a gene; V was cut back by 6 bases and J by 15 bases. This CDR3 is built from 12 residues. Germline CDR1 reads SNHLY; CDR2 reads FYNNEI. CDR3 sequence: CASRTGGAGVFF. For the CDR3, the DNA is TGTGCCAGCAGGACAGGGGGCGCGGGAGTGTTTTTT.

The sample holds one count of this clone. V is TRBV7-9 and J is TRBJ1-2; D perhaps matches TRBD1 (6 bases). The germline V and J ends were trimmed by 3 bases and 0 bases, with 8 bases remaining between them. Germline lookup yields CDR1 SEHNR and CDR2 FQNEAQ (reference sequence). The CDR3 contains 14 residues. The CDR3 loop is CASSLDSPNYGYTF. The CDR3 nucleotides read TGTGCCAGCAGCTTGGACAGCCCTAACTATGGCTACACCTTC.

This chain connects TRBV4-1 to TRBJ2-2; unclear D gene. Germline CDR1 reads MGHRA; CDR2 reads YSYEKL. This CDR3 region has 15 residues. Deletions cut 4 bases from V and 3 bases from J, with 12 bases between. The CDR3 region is CASSPRSSDTGELFF. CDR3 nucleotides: TGCGCCAGCAGCCCCCGGAGTTCAGACACCGGGGAGCTGTTTTTT.

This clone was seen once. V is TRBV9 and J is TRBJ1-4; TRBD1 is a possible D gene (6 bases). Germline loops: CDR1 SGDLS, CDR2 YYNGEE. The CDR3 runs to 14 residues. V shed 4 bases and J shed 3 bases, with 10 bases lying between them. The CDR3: CASSLQGANEKLFF. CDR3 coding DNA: TGTGCCAGCAGCCTACAGGGAGCTAATGAAAAACTGTTTTTT.

The CDR3: CASSPDRIEAFF. DNA of the CDR3: TGTGCCAGCAGCCCCGACAGAATTGAAGCTTTCTTT. V gene TRBV5-4 combines with J gene TRBJ1-1, with D perhaps TRBD1 (5 bases). This CDR3 region has 12 residues. Germline assignment: CDR1 SGHNT and CDR2 YYREEE (reference sequence). V lost 4 bases, J lost 7 bases, and 11 bases lay in between.

The CDR3 coding sequence is TGCAGCGTTGAAGGTTTAGACAGGCCCGAAGCTTTCTTT. This sequence encodes CSVEGLDRPEAFF. V is TRBV29-1 and J is TRBJ1-1; TRBD1 might be the D (6 bases). This CDR3 region has 13 residues. Trimming shortened V by 1 base and J by 8 bases, and 14 bases separated the two germline ends. Germline CDR1 SQVTM, CDR2 ANQGSEA.

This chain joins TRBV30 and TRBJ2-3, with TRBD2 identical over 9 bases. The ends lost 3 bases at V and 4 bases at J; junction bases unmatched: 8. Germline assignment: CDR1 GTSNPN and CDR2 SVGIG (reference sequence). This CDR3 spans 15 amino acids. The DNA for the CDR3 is TGTGCCTGGAGCCCGGGGACTAGCCGTGCAGATACGCAGTATTTT. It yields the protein CAWSPGTSRADTQYF.

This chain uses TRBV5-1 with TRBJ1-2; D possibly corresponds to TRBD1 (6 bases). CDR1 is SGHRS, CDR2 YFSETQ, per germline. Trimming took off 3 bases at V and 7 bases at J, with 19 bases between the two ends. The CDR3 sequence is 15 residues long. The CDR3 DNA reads TGCGCCAGCAGCTCTCGTCCCGGACAGTTTTTTGGCTACACCTTC. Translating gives CASSSRPGQFFGYTF.

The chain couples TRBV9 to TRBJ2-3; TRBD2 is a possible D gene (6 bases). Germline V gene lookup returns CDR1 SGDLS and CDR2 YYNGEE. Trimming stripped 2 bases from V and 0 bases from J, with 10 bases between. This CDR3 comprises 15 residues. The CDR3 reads CASSVWGTSTDTQYF. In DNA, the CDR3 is TGTGCCAGCAGCGTCTGGGGGACTAGCACAGATACGCAGTATTTT.

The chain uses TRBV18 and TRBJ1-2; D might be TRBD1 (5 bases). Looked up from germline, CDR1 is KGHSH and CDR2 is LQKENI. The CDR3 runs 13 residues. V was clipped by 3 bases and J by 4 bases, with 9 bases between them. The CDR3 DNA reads TGTGCCAGCTCACCCCAGGGAACCTATGGCTACACCTTC. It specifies CASSPQGTYGYTF.

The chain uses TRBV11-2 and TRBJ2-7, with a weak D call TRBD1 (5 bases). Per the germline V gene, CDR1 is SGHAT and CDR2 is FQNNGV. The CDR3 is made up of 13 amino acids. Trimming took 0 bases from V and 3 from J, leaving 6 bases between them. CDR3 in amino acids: CASSLDRVYEQYF. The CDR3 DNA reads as TGTGCCAGCAGCTTAGACAGGGTCTACGAGCAGTACTTC.

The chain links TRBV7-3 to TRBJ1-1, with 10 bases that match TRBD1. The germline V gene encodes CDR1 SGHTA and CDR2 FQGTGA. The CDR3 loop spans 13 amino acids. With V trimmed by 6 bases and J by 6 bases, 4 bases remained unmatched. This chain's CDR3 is CASRRQGAAEAFF. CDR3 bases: TGTGCCAGCAGGCGACAGGGGGCCGCTGAAGCTTTCTTT.

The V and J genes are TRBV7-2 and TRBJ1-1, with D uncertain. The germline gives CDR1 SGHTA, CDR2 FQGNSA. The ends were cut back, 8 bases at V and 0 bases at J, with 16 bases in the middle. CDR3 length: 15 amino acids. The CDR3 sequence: CASRTQGRLNTEAFF. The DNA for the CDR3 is TGTGCCAGCCGGACTCAAGGACGGTTGAACACTGAAGCTTTCTTT.

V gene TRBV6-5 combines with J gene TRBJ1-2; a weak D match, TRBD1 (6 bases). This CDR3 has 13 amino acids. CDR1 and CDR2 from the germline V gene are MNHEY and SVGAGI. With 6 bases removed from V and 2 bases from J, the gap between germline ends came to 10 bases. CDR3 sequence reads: CASRQDSNYGYTF. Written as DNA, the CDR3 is TGTGCCAGCAGACAGGACAGCAACTATGGCTACACCTTC.

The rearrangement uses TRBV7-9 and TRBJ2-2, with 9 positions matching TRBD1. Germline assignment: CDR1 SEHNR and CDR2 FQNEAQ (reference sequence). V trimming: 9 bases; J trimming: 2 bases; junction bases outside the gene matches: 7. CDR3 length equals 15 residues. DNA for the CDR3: TGTGCCAGGTCTCGGGACAGGGTAAACACCGGGGAGCTGTTTTTT. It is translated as CARSRDRVNTGELFF.

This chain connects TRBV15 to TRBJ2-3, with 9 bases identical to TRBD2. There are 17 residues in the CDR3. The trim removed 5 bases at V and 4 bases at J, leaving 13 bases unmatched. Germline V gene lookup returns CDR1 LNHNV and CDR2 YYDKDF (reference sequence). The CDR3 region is CATSPRTSEKGADTQYF. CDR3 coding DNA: TGTGCCACCAGCCCGCGGACTAGCGAAAAGGGTGCAGATACGCAGTATTTT.

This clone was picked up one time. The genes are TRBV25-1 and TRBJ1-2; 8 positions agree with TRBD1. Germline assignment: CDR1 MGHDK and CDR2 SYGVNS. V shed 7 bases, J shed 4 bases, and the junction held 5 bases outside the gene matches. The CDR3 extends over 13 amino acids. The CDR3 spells CASKQGGGYGYTF. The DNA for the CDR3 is TGTGCCAGCAAACAGGGGGGGGGCTATGGCTACACCTTC.

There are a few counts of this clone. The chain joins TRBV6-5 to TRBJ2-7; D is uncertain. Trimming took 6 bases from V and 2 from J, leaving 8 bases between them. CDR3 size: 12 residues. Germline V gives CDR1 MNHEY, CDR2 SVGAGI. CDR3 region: CASSPGPYEQYF. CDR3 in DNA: TGTGCCAGCAGCCCCGGTCCCTACGAGCAGTACTTC.

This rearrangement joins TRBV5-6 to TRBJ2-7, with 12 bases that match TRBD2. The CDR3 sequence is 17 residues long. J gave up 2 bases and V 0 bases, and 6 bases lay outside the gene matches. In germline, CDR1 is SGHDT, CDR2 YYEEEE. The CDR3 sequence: CASSLGLAGGRAYEQYF. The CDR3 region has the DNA TGTGCCAGCAGCTTGGGGCTAGCGGGAGGGCGAGCCTACGAGCAGTACTTC.

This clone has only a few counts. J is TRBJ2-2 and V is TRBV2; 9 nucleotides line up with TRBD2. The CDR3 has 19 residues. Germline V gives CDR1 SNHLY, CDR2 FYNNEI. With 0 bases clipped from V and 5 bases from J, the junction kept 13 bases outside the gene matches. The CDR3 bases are TGTGCCAGCAGTGAAGCGGGTCCCGGAGCTAGCGGGACGACCGGGGAGCTGTTTTTT. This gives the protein CASSEAGPGASGTTGELFF.

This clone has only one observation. The CDR3 spells CASSLRAGAREQYF. For the CDR3, the DNA is TGTGCCAGCAGCTTGAGGGCGGGAGCGAGAGAGCAGTACTTC. V gene TRBV5-6 combines with J gene TRBJ2-7; 7 nucleotides line up with TRBD2. Germline CDR1 reads SGHDT; CDR2 reads YYEEEE. This CDR3 contains 14 residues. V lost 1 base to trimming and J lost 7 bases; unmatched junction nucleotides: 8.

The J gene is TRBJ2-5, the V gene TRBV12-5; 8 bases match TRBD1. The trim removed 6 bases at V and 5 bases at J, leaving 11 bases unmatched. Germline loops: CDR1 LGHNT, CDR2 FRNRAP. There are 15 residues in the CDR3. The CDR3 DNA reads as TGTGCTAGTGGCCGTGGACAGGGAATAGGCGAGACCCAGTACTTC. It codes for CASGRGQGIGETQYF.

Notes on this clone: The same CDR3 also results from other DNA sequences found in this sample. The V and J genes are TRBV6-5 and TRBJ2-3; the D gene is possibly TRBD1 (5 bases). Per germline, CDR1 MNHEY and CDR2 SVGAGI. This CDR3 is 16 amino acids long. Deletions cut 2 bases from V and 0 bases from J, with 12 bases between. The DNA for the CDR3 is TGTGCCAGCAGTTACGGCAGGGCCACGAGCACAGATACGCAGTATTTT. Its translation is CASSYGRATSTDTQYF.

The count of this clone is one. CDR3 amino acids: CASSYEGGAYNSPLHF. The CDR3 region has the DNA TGTGCCAGCAGTTACGAGGGAGGGGCCTATAATTCACCCCTCCACTTT. V is TRBV6-5 and J is TRBJ1-6; D is perhaps TRBD1 (5 bases). Germline V gene lookup returns CDR1 MNHEY and CDR2 SVGAGI. Trimming took 2 bases from V and 2 from J, leaving 10 bases between them. The CDR3 is 16 residues long.

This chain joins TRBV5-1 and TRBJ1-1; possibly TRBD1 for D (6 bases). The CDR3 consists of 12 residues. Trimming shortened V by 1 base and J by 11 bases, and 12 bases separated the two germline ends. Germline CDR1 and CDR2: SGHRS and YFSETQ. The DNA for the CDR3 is TGCGCCAGCAGCTTGACAGGGAGGGAGGCTTTCTTT. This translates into CASSLTGREAFF. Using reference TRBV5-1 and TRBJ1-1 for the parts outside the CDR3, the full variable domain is KAGVTQTPRYLIKTRGQQVTLSCSPISGHRSVSWYQQTPGQGLQFLFEYFSETQRNKGNFPGRFSGRQFSNSRSEMNVSTLELGDSALYLCASSLTGREAFFGQGTRLTVV.

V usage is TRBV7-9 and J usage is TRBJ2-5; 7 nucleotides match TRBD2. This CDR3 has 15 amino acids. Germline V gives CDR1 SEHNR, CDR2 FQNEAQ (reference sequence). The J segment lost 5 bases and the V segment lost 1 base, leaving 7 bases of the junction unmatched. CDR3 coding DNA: TGTGCCAGCAGCTTAGAACTAGCGCCTCGGGAGACCCAGTACTTC. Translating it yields CASSLELAPRETQYF.

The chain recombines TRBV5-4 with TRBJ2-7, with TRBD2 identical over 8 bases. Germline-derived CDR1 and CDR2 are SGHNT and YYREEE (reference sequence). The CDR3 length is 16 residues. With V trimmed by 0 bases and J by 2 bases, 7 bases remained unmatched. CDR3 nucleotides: TGTGCCAGCAGCTTGGGATTAGCGGGGCAAACCTACGAGCAGTACTTC. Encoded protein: CASSLGLAGQTYEQYF. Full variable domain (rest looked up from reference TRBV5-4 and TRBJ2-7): ETGVTQSPTHLIKTRGQQVTLRCSSQSGHNTVSWYQQALGQGPQFIFQYYREEENGRGNFPPRFSGLQFPNYSSELNVNALELDDSALYLCASSLGLAGQTYEQYFGPGTRLTVT.

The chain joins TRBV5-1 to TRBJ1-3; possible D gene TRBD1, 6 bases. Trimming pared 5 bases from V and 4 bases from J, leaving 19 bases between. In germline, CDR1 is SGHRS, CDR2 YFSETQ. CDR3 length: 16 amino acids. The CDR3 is CASRSSTQGTGNTIYF. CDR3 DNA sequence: TGCGCCAGCAGGTCGTCGACCCAGGGGACCGGAAACACCATATATTTT.